These 11 T cell receptor beta chains came from one sample sequenced in a study of blood T cell repertoires in COVID-19 (dated by TCRdb to the early 2020s). The library relied on the immunoSEQ multiplex PCR assay. This is the immuneACCESS table as TCRdb keeps it, with only in-frame sequences that have V and J called. A part of the clones is gone; compared with another copy, unresolved V genes explain less than half, and the rest is unexplained. The sample table records roughly 330,000 clones; about 85% of these occur just once. Under 6% of the sample rests with the top ten. Sample: PBMCs or T cells enriched from blood (not recorded which). These receptor sequences come from a woman aged 25 to 39 who had recovered from COVID-19.

In the case of this clone: A read error may account for a junction end that differs from germline. V gene TRBV5-1 combines with J gene TRBJ1-2; D uncertain. This CDR3 has 9 residues. The germline CDR1 and CDR2 sequences are SGHRS and YFSETQ. The CDR3 nucleotides are TGCGCCAGCAGTGCAGTTGCCCCCTTC. Encoded protein: CASSAVAPF.

The chain couples TRBV18 to TRBJ2-1, with a possible D match to TRBD2 (6 bases). Per the germline V gene, CDR1 is KGHSH and CDR2 is LQKENI. The V and J ends lost 2 bases and 9 bases respectively, with 14 bases between them. CDR3 length equals 14 residues. Here the CDR3 DNA reads TGTGCCAGCTCACCAAATTCACTAGCCGGTGAGCAGTTCTTC. Its translation: CASSPNSLAGEQFF.

The J gene is TRBJ1-6, the V gene TRBV6-5; D might be TRBD1 (5 bases). Germline V gene lookup returns CDR1 MNHEY and CDR2 SVGAGI. This CDR3 comprises 15 residues. V gave up 6 bases and J gave up 0 bases, with 9 bases separating them. DNA for the CDR3: TGTGCCAGCAGCCTCCAGGGCTCCTATAATTCACCCCTCCACTTT. This gives the protein CASSLQGSYNSPLHF.

The chain has TRBV6-5 and TRBJ1-2, with TRBD1 matching 10 bases. This CDR3 comprises 15 residues. Per the germline V gene, CDR1 is MNHEY and CDR2 is SVGAGI. The V segment lost 7 bases and the J segment 0 bases; nucleotides outside the gene matches: 5. This CDR3 reads CASKGQGTANYGYTF. CDR3 nucleotide sequence: TGTGCCAGCAAGGGACAGGGGACGGCTAACTATGGCTACACCTTC.

The J gene is TRBJ2-7, the V gene TRBV18; D gene ambiguous. There are 13 residues in the CDR3. With 2 bases removed from V and 2 bases from J, the gap between germline ends came to 7 bases. Germline assignment: CDR1 KGHSH and CDR2 LQKENI. The CDR3 DNA reads as TGTGCCAGCTCACCAGGGCTGACCTACGAGCAGTACTTC. The encoded protein is CASSPGLTYEQYF.

This rearrangement joins TRBV4-1 to TRBJ1-2; D unresolved. This CDR3 is built from 14 residues. The V gene's germline CDR1 is MGHRA and CDR2 YSYEKL. V lost 0 bases and J 5 bases, leaving 10 bases between the germline ends. Written as DNA, the CDR3 is TGCGCCAGCAGCCAAGATTCGAGTTTTTATGGCTACACCTTC. It codes for CASSQDSSFYGYTF.

The V gene is TRBV6-4, the J gene TRBJ2-1; the match to TRBD2 covers 8 bases. The junction had 10 bases not matched to a gene; V was cut back by 0 bases and J by 9 bases. The CDR3 runs to 16 residues. Germline V gene lookup returns CDR1 MRHNA and CDR2 SNTAGT. This CDR3 is CASSDSSQRGRSEQFF. The CDR3 nucleotides read TGTGCCAGCAGTGACTCATCCCAGCGGGGGAGAAGTGAGCAGTTCTTC.

This chain joins TRBV28 and TRBJ1-3; 9 bases agree with TRBD1. The ends lost 4 bases at V and 6 bases at J; junction bases unmatched: 7. The CDR3 runs to 15 residues. From germline, CDR1 is MDHEN and CDR2 SYDVKM. The CDR3: CASSSRDRVKNTIYF. As DNA, the CDR3 is TGTGCCAGCAGTTCCAGGGACAGGGTAAAAAACACCATATATTTT.

The chain joins TRBV5-6 to TRBJ1-1; D ambiguous. V dropped 2 bases and J dropped 3 bases, with 14 bases sitting between them. CDR1 SGHDT and CDR2 YYEEEE come from the germline V gene. The CDR3 runs to 15 residues. The CDR3 nucleotides read TGTGCCAGCAGCTTCCCGAGCATCGCGGACACTGAAGCTTTCTTT. As protein: CASSFPSIADTEAFF. Looking up the rest from reference TRBV5-6 and TRBJ1-1 gives the full variable domain: DAGVTQSPTHLIKTRGQQVTLRCSPKSGHDTVSWYQQALGQGPQFIFQYYEEEERQRGNFPDRFSGHQFPNYSSELNVNALLLGDSALYLCASSFPSIADTEAFFGQGTRLTVV.

This clone appeared once. The chain has TRBV10-3 and TRBJ1-4, with D tentatively TRBD1 (5 bases). The CDR3 sequence is 14 residues long. Trimming stripped 6 bases from V and 8 bases from J, with 16 bases between. CDR1 and CDR2 (germline): ENHRY, SYGVKD. The CDR3 protein is CAISEQGGAEKLFF. CDR3 nucleotides: TGTGCCATCAGCGAGCAGGGCGGCGCGGAAAAACTGTTTTTT.

This clone was seen once. The V gene is TRBV15, the J gene TRBJ1-5; D ambiguous. This CDR3 region has 15 residues. V was pared by 1 base and J by 15 bases, with 22 bases between. Per the germline V gene, CDR1 is LNHNV and CDR2 is YYDKDF (reference sequence). CDR3 nucleotides: TGTGCCACCAGCAGAGGAGGGTTGAACGACGGTAAGAGGCATTTT. Its protein is CATSRGGLNDGKRHF.